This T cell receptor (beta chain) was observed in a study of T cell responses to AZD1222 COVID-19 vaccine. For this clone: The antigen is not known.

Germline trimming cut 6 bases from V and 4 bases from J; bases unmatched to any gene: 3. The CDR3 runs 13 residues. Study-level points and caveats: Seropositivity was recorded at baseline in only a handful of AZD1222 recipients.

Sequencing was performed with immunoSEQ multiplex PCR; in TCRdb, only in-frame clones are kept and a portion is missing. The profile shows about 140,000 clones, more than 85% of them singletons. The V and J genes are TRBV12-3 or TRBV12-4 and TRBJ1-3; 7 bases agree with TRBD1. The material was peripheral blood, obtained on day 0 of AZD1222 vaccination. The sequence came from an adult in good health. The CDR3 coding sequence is TGTGCCAGCAGCGGGACAGACGGAAACACCATATATTTT. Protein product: CASSGTDGNTIYF.